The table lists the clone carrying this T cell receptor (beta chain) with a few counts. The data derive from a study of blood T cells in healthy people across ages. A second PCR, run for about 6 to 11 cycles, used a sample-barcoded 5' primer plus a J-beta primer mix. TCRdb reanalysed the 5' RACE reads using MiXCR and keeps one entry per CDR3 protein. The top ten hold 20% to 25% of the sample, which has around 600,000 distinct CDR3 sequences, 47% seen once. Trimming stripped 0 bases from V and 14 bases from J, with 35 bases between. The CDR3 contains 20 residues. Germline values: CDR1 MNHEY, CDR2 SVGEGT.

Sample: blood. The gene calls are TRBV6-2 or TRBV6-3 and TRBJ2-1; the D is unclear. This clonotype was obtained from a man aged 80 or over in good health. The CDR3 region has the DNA TGTGCCAGCAGTTACTCGATCTTTCCAGCGCCTGATGTGGAAAGGTTACTGAAGTTCTTC. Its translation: CASSYSIFPAPDVERLLKFF.